The sequence of this TCR beta chain was determined in a study of Ad26.COV2.S vaccination and SARS-CoV-2 variants. Study-wide background: Into the muscle, Ad26.COV2.S was dosed once or twice, 56 days apart.

The treatment denotes: over 15 received Ad26.COV2.S at low or high dose, single or two shots; 5 received placebo; per-sample allocation not given. Repertoires come from day 63 after the first vaccine or placebo injection. General study findings and limits: Reportedly, spike-specific CD8+ and CD4+ T cell responses achieved substantial breadth once vaccination had taken place. Spike-specific TCR breadth ran higher among vaccine recipients than placebo recipients.

Remarks on this clone: Its matching antigen is unknown.

Profiled with immunoSEQ multiplex PCR; TCRdb holds only in-frame clones, not every one. The sample has more than 300,000 clones; 80% to 90% are singletons. The CDR3 covers 18 residues. Germline V CDR1 and CDR2: LGHNA, YNFKEQ. The V gene end was trimmed by 3 bases and the J gene end by 2 bases; junction bases not matched to a gene: 9. This TCR derives from a person aged 18 to 65 who received the Ad26.COV2.S COVID-19 vaccine or a placebo. J is TRBJ2-3 and V is TRBV4-2, with 12 bases aligning to TRBD2. Sequences were derived from peripheral blood, sampled in a trial of Ad26.COV2.S vaccine versus placebo. As DNA, the CDR3 is TGTGCCAGCAGCCATCCTCTAGGACTAGCGGGAACCACAGATACGCAGTATTTT. Residues: CASSHPLGLAGTTDTQYF.